Shown below are 25 T cell receptor beta chains from a single sample sequenced in a study of CD8 T cells in ankylosing spondylitis. TCRdb re-called the 5' RACE reads with MiXCR, one entry per CDR3 protein. There are 700,000 to 1,000,000 distinct CDR3 sequences in the sample; about 11% occur only once, and approximately 0.46% lies in the top ten. Their specific antigens are unknown. Findings and limits, study-wide: For ankylosing spondylitis blood, a TCR beta motif of several highly homologous variants appeared characteristic.

Specimen: blood, either unsorted or a sorted T cell fraction (not recorded which). The receptors derive from a male donor with ankylosing spondylitis.

This clonotype has ten or more counts. This chain connects TRBV20-1 to TRBJ2-3; D tentatively reads TRBD1 or TRBD2 (6 bases each). Trimming cost V 1 base and J 4 bases, with 15 bases left between them. The CDR3 is made up of 15 amino acids. The V gene's germline CDR1 is DFQATT and CDR2 SNEGSKA (reference sequence). This CDR3 is CSARGGASGPDTQYF. CDR3 bases: TGCAGTGCTAGAGGGGGGGCCTCCGGGCCAGATACGCAGTATTTT.

This chain joins TRBV20-1 and TRBJ1-1, with TRBD1 as a possible D gene (5 bases). This CDR3 region has 14 residues. The germline V and J ends were trimmed by 0 bases and 3 bases, with 11 bases remaining between them. The germline gives CDR1 DFQATT, CDR2 SNEGSKA (reference sequence). CDR3: CSARDDRSYTEAFF. In DNA, the CDR3 is TGCAGTGCTAGAGATGACAGATCGTACACTGAAGCTTTCTTT.

CDR3 in DNA: TGCAGTGCTAAGGTCAGGAACAATCAGCCCCAGCATTTT. Protein product: CSAKVRNNQPQHF. The chain recombines TRBV20-1 with TRBJ1-5; no clear D gene. There are 13 residues in the CDR3. The V end was cut by 4 bases, the J end by 3 bases, with 10 bases between. Germline CDR1 is DFQATT and CDR2 is SNEGSKA (reference sequence).

This clonotype was seen only a few times. The V and J genes are TRBV5-1 and TRBJ1-1; D is ambiguous. CDR3 length equals 17 residues. Deletions cut 1 base from V and 4 bases from J, with 20 bases between. Germline CDR1 and CDR2: SGHRS and YFSETQ. CDR3: CASSLTSGVGGGTEAFF. The CDR3 DNA reads TGCGCCAGCAGCTTGACTTCCGGGGTCGGAGGAGGCACTGAAGCTTTCTTT.

This clonotype was picked up a small number of times. The CDR3 is CSAWGGGPDTQYF. In DNA, the CDR3 is TGCAGCGCCTGGGGGGGAGGCCCAGATACGCAGTATTTT. The chain is built from TRBV20-1 and TRBJ2-3, with 7 bases fitting TRBD2. The CDR3 spans 13 residues. The germline V gene encodes CDR1 DFQATT and CDR2 SNEGSKA (reference sequence).

A note on this clonotype: This may stem from a read error, because a much larger clone lies one nucleotide away. This chain uses TRBV12-3 or TRBV12-4 with TRBJ1-2, with 8 nucleotides matching TRBD1. V lost 5 bases and J lost 5; bases outside the gene matches: 13. This CDR3 has 16 residues. This CDR3 reads CASSTGQGLSRYGYTF. CDR3 nucleotides: TGTGCCAGCAGTACTGGACAGGGTTTAAGTCGGTATGGCTACACCTTC.

This clonotype was seen ten or more times. The chain is built from TRBV7-9 and TRBJ2-1, with D maybe TRBD1 (6 bases). This CDR3 has 15 residues. V lost 3 bases, J lost 7 bases, and 16 bases lay in between. CDR1 is SEHNR and CDR2 is FQNEAQ in the germline V gene (reference sequence). For the CDR3, the DNA is TGTGCCAGCAGCTTGTGGGGGCGCGATGGGAATGAGCAGTTCTTC. Residues: CASSLWGRDGNEQFF.

In its sample, this clonotype was seen a few times. The gene calls are TRBV29-1 and TRBJ1-2; 7 bases match TRBD1. With 8 bases clipped from V and 7 bases from J, the junction kept 10 bases outside the gene matches. The CDR3 sequence is 12 residues long. Germline CDR1 SQVTM, CDR2 ANQGSEA. CDR3 DNA sequence: TGCAGCATCAACAGGGGAGGCGGTGGCTACACCTTC. Residues: CSINRGGGGYTF.

This clonotype was found many times. This chain uses TRBV7-2 with TRBJ2-3; D call uncertain. This CDR3 contains 14 residues. Germline CDR1 and CDR2: SGHTA and FQGNSA. Trimming cost V 4 bases and J 4 bases, with 12 bases left between them. This CDR3 reads CASSSGPAPDTQYF. The CDR3 coding sequence is TGTGCCAGCAGCTCTGGACCCGCCCCAGATACGCAGTATTTT.

This clonotype has more than one count but fewer than ten. The chain couples TRBV20-1 to TRBJ1-2, with D uncertain. V was shortened by 1 base and J by 0 bases, with 9 bases between the two germline ends. This CDR3 comprises 14 residues. Germline V lookup: CDR1 DFQATT, CDR2 SNEGSKA (reference sequence). The CDR3 DNA reads TGCAGTGCTAGAGCGATAGGAGCTAACTATGGCTACACCTTC. This gives the protein CSARAIGANYGYTF.

In its sample, this clonotype was seen many times. This chain joins TRBV10-3 and TRBJ1-1; D gene ambiguous. The V end lost 3 bases, the J end lost 1 base, and 6 bases lay between the germline ends. CDR1 is ENHRY, CDR2 SYGVKD, per germline. CDR3 length: 13 residues. The CDR3 sequence is CAISEQPNTEAFF. CDR3 coding DNA: TGTGCCATCAGTGAACAGCCGAACACTGAAGCTTTCTTT.

V usage is TRBV12-3 or TRBV12-4 and J usage is TRBJ1-5, with D uncertain. Trimming stripped 5 bases from V and 5 bases from J, with 10 bases between. CDR3 length: 13 residues. Written as DNA, the CDR3 is TGTGCCAGCAGTCAGACGGGCCATCAGCCCCAGCATTTT. Amino acid sequence: CASSQTGHQPQHF.

This clonotype was seen a handful of times. This chain links TRBV20-1 with TRBJ2-1, with 11 nucleotides matching TRBD2. The CDR3 is 14 amino acids. The J segment lost 9 bases and the V segment lost 6 bases, leaving 10 bases of the junction unmatched. In germline, CDR1 is DFQATT, CDR2 SNEGSKA (reference sequence). Here the CDR3 reads CSASVPSGRSEQFF. The CDR3 DNA reads TGCAGTGCCTCCGTTCCTAGCGGGAGGTCTGAGCAGTTCTTC.

The chain combines TRBV12-3 or TRBV12-4 with TRBJ2-7; tentatively, D is TRBD1 or TRBD2 (5 bases each). V was trimmed by 6 bases and J by 0 bases, leaving 12 bases between them. This CDR3 spans 14 amino acids. The CDR3 protein is CASRKRGSSYEQYF. CDR3 bases: TGTGCCAGCAGAAAGAGGGGATCCTCCTACGAGCAGTACTTC.

The table lists this clonotype with a few counts. The chain combines TRBV5-1 with TRBJ2-1; 8 bases are shared with TRBD1. Germline V gene data show CDR1 as SGHRS and CDR2 as YFSETQ. This CDR3 spans 17 amino acids. With V trimmed by 2 bases and J by 9 bases, 16 bases remained unmatched. CDR3 sequence reads: CASSFRQGYPTSGEQFF. CDR3 sequence (DNA): TGCGCCAGCAGCTTCAGACAGGGGTACCCTACAAGCGGTGAGCAGTTCTTC.

The rearrangement joins TRBV27 to TRBJ2-3, with D possibly TRBD2 on 5 matching bases. This CDR3 spans 13 amino acids. Between the trimmed V and J ends, which lost 5 bases and 3 bases, there was a span of 9 bases. CDR1 and CDR2 (germline): MNHEY, SMNVEV (reference sequence). The CDR3 DNA follows: TGTGCCAGCAGTCCGACTATTACAGATACGCAGTATTTT. This gives the protein CASSPTITDTQYF.

The gene calls are TRBV9 and TRBJ2-6; 7 positions agree with TRBD2. This CDR3 has 16 residues. CDR1 is SGDLS and CDR2 is YYNGEE in the germline V gene. Trimming removed 0 bases from V and 2 bases from J; junction bases left unmatched: 2. In nucleotides, the CDR3 is TGTGCCAGCAGCGTAGTTCGGGGGGCTGGGGCCAACGTCCTGACTTTC. Translation gives CASSVVRGAGANVLTF. Combining the CDR3 with reference TRBV9 and TRBJ2-6 gives the whole variable domain DSGVTQTPKHLITATGQRVTLRCSPRSGDLSVYWYQQSLDQGLQFLIQYYNGEERAKGNILERFSAQQFPDLHSELNLSSLELGDSALYFCASSVVRGAGANVLTFGAGSRLTVL.

Only a few counts were recorded for this clonotype. The V and J genes are TRBV5-1 and TRBJ1-4; D may be TRBD1 (6 bases). This CDR3 has 13 amino acids. V was pared by 3 bases and J by 6 bases, with 9 bases between. Germline lookup yields CDR1 SGHRS and CDR2 YFSETQ. The CDR3 sequence: CASSSTGYEKLFF. In DNA form, the CDR3 reads TGCGCCAGCAGCTCAACAGGGTATGAAAAACTGTTTTTT.

This clonotype was found a few times. The J gene is TRBJ1-5, the V gene TRBV20-1; D is unclear. V was cut by 4 bases and J by 0 bases, with 16 bases left in between. Germline-derived CDR1 and CDR2 are DFQATT and SNEGSKA (reference sequence). There are 16 residues in the CDR3. Here the CDR3 reads CSANRGNPYSNQPQHF. In DNA, the CDR3 is TGCAGTGCTAACCGTGGGAATCCTTATAGCAATCAGCCCCAGCATTTT.

The sample holds many counts of this clonotype. The chain is built from TRBV20-1 and TRBJ1-2; possibly TRBD1 for D (6 bases). Germline assignment: CDR1 DFQATT and CDR2 SNEGSKA (reference sequence). The CDR3 is 11 amino acids. Between the trimmed V and J ends, which lost 5 bases and 6 bases, there was a span of 10 bases. Here the CDR3 reads CSAEKGDGYTF. The CDR3, as DNA: TGCAGTGCTGAGAAGGGGGATGGCTACACCTTC.

The chain carries TRBV7-2 and TRBJ2-1; D possibly matches TRBD1 or TRBD2 (5 bases each). V was clipped by 5 bases and J by 10 bases, with 18 bases between them. In germline, CDR1 is SGHTA, CDR2 FQGNSA. CDR3 length: 14 residues. The CDR3 DNA reads as TGTGCCAGCAGCCTCCAGAGAGTGAGGGGAGAGCAGTTCTTC. Translating gives CASSLQRVRGEQFF. The full variable domain, rest sourced from reference TRBV7-2 and TRBJ2-1, is GAGVSQSPSNKVTEKGKDVELRCDPISGHTALYWYRQSLGQGLEFLIYFQGNSAPDKSGLPSDRFSAERTGGSVSTLTIQRTQQEDSAVYLCASSLQRVRGEQFFGPGTRLTVL.

This clonotype turned up a few times. The chain carries TRBV11-1 and TRBJ2-7, with D hard to call. Per the germline V gene, CDR1 is SGHAT and CDR2 is FQDESV (reference sequence). CDR3 length: 12 amino acids. The V gene lost 5 bases and the J gene lost 3 bases, with 8 bases spanning the gap. The CDR3 DNA follows: TGTGCCAGCAGCCGAGTAGTCTACGAGCAGTACTTC. Encoded protein: CASSRVVYEQYF.

J is TRBJ1-4 and V is TRBV7-2, with a possible D match to TRBD1 (6 bases). The CDR3 is 16 residues long. The germline V and J ends were trimmed by 1 base and 12 bases, with 21 bases remaining between them. CDR1 is SGHTA, CDR2 FQGNSA, per germline. CDR3 in amino acids: CASSLVTGTERGELFF. The CDR3 bases are TGTGCCAGCAGCTTAGTTACCGGGACGGAAAGGGGGGAACTGTTTTTT.

This clonotype was seen a few times. With a much larger clone just one base away, this may be a read error. The V gene is TRBV12-3 or TRBV12-4, the J gene TRBJ1-1; D might be TRBD1 (5 bases). This CDR3 has 13 amino acids. Trimming took off 7 bases at V and 0 bases at J, with 9 bases between the two ends. The DNA of the CDR3 is TGTGCCAGCACCTTACAGGTGAACACTGAAGCTTTCTTT. As protein: CASTLQVNTEAFF.

This clonotype has a count of ten or more. V usage is TRBV7-2 and J usage is TRBJ1-1; D gene ambiguous. Germline-derived CDR1 and CDR2 are SGHTA and FQGNSA. The V and J ends lost 5 bases and 3 bases respectively, with 10 bases between them. The CDR3 consists of 13 residues. CDR3 DNA sequence: TGTGCCAGCAGCCCGCTTCGAGACACTGAAGCTTTCTTT. Its protein is CASSPLRDTEAFF.